This TCR beta chain was recorded in a study of cytotoxic CD8 clonotypes in ibrutinib-treated CLL. About the research overall: In all, about 11 patients were relapsed/refractory, approximately 16 were treatment-naive and 17 to 18 were IGHV unmutated. Study results and limitations: Clonality was higher at ibrutinib response and returned toward baseline at progression. Public clonotypes occurred uncommonly; on treatment, they contracted or remained stable. The study found baseline clonality above age-matched healthy donors, tracking circulating CD8+ T-cell counts.

Clones were read by immunoSEQ multiplex PCR, and TCRdb kept only the in-frame ones, dropping some. The table records over 250,000 clones, roughly 76% of them present only once. A note on this clone: Its cognate antigen is unknown.

Germline V gene data show CDR1 as ENHRY and CDR2 as SYGVKD. The V and J ends lost 5 bases and 4 bases, in that order; junction bases with no gene match: 2. This CDR3 has 13 amino acids. The V and J genes are TRBV10-3 and TRBJ1-2; 9 bases are a match to TRBD1. The receptor comes from a human donor with chronic lymphocytic leukemia. The sequencing used PBMCs, collected at disease progression, from a patient treated with ibrutinib. The CDR3 nucleotides read TGTGCCATCAGTTCGGACAGGGGCTATGGCTACACCTTC. Protein: CAISSDRGYGYTF.